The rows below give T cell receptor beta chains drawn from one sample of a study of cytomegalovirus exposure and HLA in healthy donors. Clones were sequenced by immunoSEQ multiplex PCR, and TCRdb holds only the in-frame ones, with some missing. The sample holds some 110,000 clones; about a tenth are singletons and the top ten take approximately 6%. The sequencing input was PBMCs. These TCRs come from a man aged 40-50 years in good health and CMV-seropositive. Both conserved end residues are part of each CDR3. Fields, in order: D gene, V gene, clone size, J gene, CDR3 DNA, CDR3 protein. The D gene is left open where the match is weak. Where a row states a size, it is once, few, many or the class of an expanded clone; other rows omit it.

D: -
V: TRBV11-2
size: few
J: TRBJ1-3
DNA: TGTGCCAGCAGCTTTGGCGGGGGAAACACCATATATTTT
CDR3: CASSFGGGNTIYF

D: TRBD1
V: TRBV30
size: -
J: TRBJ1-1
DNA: TGTGCCTGGAGTAGGACAGGGCCGGCTTTCTTT
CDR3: CAWSRTGPAFF

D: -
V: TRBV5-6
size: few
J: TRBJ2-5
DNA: TGTGCCAGCAGCTTGGGGAGGGGGCAGCAAGAGACCCAGTACTTC
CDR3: CASSLGRGQQETQYF

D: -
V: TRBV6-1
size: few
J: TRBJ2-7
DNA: TGTGCCAGCACCTTTCGAGGCACGGGGGTGGTGCAGTACTTC
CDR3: CASTFRGTGVVQYF

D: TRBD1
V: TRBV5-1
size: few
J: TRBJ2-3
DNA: TGCGCCAGCAGCTTGGTACAACAGGGGGGTACGCAGTATTTT
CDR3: CASSLVQQGGTQYF

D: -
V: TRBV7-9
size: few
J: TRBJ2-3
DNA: TGTGCCAGCAGCTTGGCGGATCTCGCGGGTACGCAGTATTTT
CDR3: CASSLADLAGTQYF

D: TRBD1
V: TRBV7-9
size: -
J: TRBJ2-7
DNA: TGTGCCAGCAGCTTAACGACAGGGTTCGAGTCTCTCTACTACGAGCAGTACTTC
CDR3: CASSLTTGFESLYYEQYF

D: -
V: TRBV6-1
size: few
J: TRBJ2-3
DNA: TGTGCCAGCAGGGTGGGACTGGCCACAGATACGCAGTATTTT
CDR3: CASRVGLATDTQYF

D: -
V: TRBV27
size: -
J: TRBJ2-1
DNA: TGTGCCAGCAGGTCTACCCCTGAGAGCTCCTACAATGAGCAGTTCTTC
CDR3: CASRSTPESSYNEQFF

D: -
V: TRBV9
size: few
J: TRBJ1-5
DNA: TGTGCCAGCAGCGACAGACCTTATAGCAATCAGCCCCAGCATTTT
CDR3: CASSDRPYSNQPQHF

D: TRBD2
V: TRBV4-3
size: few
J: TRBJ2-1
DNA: TGCGCCAGCAGCCACCGCCCCAGCGGGGGGGATAATGAGCAGTTCTTC
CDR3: CASSHRPSGGDNEQFF

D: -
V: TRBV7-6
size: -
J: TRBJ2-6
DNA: TGTGCCAGCAGCTTAGGGAGCTCTGGGGCCAACGTCCTGACTTTC
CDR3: CASSLGSSGANVLTF

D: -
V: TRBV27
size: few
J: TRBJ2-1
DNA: TGTGCCAGCAGTTTAGGGACAAACTACAATGAGCAGTTCTTC
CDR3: CASSLGTNYNEQFF

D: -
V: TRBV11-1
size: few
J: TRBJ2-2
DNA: TGTGCCAGCAGCTTTGACAGGAACACCGGGGAGCTGTTTTTT
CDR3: CASSFDRNTGELFF

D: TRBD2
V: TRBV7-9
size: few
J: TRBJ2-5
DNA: TGTGCCAGCAGCCTAACCGGGACTAGCGGGGCACGTCAAGAGACCCAGTACTTC
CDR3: CASSLTGTSGARQETQYF

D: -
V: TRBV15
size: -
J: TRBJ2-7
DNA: TGTGCCACCAGCAGAGAGGGGAGGGAGCAGTACTTC
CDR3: CATSREGREQYF

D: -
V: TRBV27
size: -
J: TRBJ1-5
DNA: TGTGCCAGCCGGCAGGGGTCCAAATATAGCAATCAGCCCCAGCATTTT
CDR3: CASRQGSKYSNQPQHF

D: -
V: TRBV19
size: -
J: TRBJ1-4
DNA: TGTGCCAGTAGCGGGACATACCCTGTGGAAAAACTGTTTTTT
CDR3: CASSGTYPVEKLFF

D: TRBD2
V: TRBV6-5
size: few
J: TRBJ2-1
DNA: TGTGCCAGCAGTACCCCGGGGGGATCCTACAATGAGCAGTTCTTC
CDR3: CASSTPGGSYNEQFF

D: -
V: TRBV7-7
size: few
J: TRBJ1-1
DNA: TGTGCTAGCAGCCCAATTAGGGGGTTGGGGAACACTGAAGCTTTCTTT
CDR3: CASSPIRGLGNTEAFF

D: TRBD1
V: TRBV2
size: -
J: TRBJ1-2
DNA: TGTGCCAGCAGCTTAAGCCTGGGACAGGCTAACTATGGCTACACCTTC
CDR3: CASSLSLGQANYGYTF

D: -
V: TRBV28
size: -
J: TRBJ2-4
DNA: TGTGCCAGCAGTTTAGGGAAGGTGGGCGGGCCGGCCAAAAACATTCAGTACTTC
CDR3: CASSLGKVGGPAKNIQYF

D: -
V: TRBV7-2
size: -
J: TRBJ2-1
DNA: TGTGCCAGCAGCTTAGCGGGAAGGAGGAATGAGCAGTTCTTC
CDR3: CASSLAGRRNEQFF

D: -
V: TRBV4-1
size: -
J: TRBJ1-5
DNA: TGCGCCAGCAGCCTATTCCTATCTAGCAATCAGCCCCAGCATTTT
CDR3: CASSLFLSSNQPQHF

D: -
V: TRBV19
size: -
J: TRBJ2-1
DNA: TGTGCCAGTAGGCCCGGGTTGACTAATGAGCAGTTCTTC
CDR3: CASRPGLTNEQFF

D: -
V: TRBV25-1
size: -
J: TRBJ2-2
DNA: TGTGCCAGCAGCGAATGGGCCACCACCGGGGAGCTGTTTTTT
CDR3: CASSEWATTGELFF

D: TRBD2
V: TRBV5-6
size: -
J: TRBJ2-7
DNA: TGTGCCAGCAGCTGGGAGGGACTAAACTACGAGCAGTACTTC
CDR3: CASSWEGLNYEQYF

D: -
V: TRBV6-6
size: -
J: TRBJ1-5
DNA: TGTGCCAGCAGGGCAGTCCAAAGCAATCAGCCCCAGCATTTT
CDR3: CASRAVQSNQPQHF

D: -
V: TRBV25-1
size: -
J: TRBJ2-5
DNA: TGTGCCAGCAGTGAATGGAAGAGGGTCCAAGAGACCCAGTACTTC
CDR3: CASSEWKRVQETQYF

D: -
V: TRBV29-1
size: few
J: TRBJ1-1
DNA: TGCAGCGCTCACCCGGGGGGAGTTCCTGAAGCTTTCTTT
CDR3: CSAHPGGVPEAFF

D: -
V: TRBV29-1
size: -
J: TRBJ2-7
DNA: TGCAGCGCCAGACTAGGCGGAACCTACGAGCAGTACTTC
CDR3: CSARLGGTYEQYF

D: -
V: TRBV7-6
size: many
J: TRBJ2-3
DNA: TGTGCCAGCAGCTTAATAGTCACAGATACGCAGTATTTT
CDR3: CASSLIVTDTQYF

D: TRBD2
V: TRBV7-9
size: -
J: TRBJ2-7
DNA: TGTGCCAGCAGCTTAGCGCGTCTAGCGGGAGGCTCCTACGAGCAGTACTTC
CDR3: CASSLARLAGGSYEQYF

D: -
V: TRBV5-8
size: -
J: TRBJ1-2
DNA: TGTGCCAGCAGCTTGACAGGGTTCTTTGGCTACACCTTC
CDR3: CASSLTGFFGYTF

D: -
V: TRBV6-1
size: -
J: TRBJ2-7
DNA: TGTGCCAGCAGAGACAGGCCGTCCTACGAGCAGTACTTC
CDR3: CASRDRPSYEQYF

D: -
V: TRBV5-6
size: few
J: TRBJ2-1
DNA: TGTGCCAGCAGCTTGGAAGAGAACAATGAGCAGTTCTTC
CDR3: CASSLEENNEQFF

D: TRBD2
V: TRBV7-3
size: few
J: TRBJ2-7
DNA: TGTGCCAGCAGCGAGTCTGGGACTAGCTCCTACGAGCAGTACTTC
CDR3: CASSESGTSSYEQYF

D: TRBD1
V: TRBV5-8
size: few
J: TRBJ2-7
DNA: TGTGCCAGCAGCGTTACAGGGGCCGAGCAGTACTTC
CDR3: CASSVTGAEQYF

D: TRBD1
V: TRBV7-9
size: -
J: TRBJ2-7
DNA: TGTGCCAGCAGCGTACCACGGACAGGGACCTACGAGCAGTACTTC
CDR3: CASSVPRTGTYEQYF

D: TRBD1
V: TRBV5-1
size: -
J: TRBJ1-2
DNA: TGCGCCAGCAGCCCAGGTTCTAGGGGCGGACAGGGATACGGCTACACCTTC
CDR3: CASSPGSRGGQGYGYTF

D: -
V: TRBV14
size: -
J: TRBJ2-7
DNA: TGTGCCAGCAGCCCGGGACTGTTCTACGAGCAGTACTTC
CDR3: CASSPGLFYEQYF

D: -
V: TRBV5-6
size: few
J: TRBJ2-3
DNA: TGTGCCAGCAGCTTCGGGGGAAGCACAGATACGCAGTATTTT
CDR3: CASSFGGSTDTQYF

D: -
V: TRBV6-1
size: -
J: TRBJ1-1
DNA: TGTGCCAGCAGTGAAAGAGGGAACACTGAAGCTTTCTTT
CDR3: CASSERGNTEAFF

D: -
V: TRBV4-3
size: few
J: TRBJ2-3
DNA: TGCGCCAGCAGCCACGACTATAGCGGAAGCACAGATACGCAGTATTTT
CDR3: CASSHDYSGSTDTQYF

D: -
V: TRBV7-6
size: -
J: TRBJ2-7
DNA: TGTGCCAGCAGCCGCGGACAGCTCCACGAGCAGTACTTC
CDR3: CASSRGQLHEQYF